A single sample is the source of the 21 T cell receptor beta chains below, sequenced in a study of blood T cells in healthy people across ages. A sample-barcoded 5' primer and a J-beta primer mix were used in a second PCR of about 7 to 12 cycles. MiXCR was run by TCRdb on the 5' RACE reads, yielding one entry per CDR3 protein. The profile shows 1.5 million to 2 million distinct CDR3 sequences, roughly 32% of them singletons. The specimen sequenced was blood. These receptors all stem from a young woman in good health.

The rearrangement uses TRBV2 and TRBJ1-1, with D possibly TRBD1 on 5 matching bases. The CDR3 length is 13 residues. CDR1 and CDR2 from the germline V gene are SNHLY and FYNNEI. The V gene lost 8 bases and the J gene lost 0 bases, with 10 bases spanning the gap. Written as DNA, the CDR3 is TGTGCCAGCGGGGGACGGCTGAACACTGAAGCTTTCTTT. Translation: CASGGRLNTEAFF.

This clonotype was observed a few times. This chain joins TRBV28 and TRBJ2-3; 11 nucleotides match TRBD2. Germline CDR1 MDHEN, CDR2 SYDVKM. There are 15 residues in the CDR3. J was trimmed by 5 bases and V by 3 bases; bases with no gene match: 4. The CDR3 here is CASSFSGRAIDTQYF. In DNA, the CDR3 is TGTGCCAGCAGTTTTAGCGGGAGGGCTATAGATACGCAGTATTTT.

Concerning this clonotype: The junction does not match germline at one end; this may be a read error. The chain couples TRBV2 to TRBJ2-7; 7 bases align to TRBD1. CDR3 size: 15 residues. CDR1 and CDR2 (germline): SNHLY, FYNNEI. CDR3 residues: CVSSSRDRGVDEQYF. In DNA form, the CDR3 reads TGTGTCAGCAGTTCCCGGGACAGAGGCGTCGACGAGCAGTACTTC. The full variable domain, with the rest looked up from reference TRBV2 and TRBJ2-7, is EPEVTQTPSHQVTQMGQEVILRCVPISNHLYFYWYRQILGQKVEFLVSFYNNEISEKSEIFDDQFSVERPDGSNFTLKIRSTKLEDSAMYFCVSSSRDRGVDEQYFGPGTRLTVT.

CDR3 residues: CASSLGQSVGEQYF. In DNA form, the CDR3 reads TGTGCCAGCAGCTTAGGCCAGTCGGTCGGCGAGCAGTACTTC. This rearrangement joins TRBV7-9 to TRBJ2-5; D is unclear. Near its end, the DNA agrees better with TRBJ2-7, so the J call may be wrong. This CDR3 has 14 amino acids. Germline CDR1 and CDR2: SEHNR and FQNEAQ (reference sequence).

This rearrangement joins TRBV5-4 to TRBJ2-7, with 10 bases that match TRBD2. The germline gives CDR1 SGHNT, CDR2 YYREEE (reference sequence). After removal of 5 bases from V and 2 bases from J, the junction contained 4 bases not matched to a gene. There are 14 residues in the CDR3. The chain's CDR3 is CASRLAGSAYEQYF. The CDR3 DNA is TGTGCCAGCAGACTAGCGGGGAGCGCCTACGAGCAGTACTTC. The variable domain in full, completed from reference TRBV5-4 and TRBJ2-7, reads ETGVTQSPTHLIKTRGQQVTLRCSSQSGHNTVSWYQQALGQGPQFIFQYYREEENGRGNFPPRFSGLQFPNYSSELNVNALELDDSALYLCASRLAGSAYEQYFGPGTRLTVT.

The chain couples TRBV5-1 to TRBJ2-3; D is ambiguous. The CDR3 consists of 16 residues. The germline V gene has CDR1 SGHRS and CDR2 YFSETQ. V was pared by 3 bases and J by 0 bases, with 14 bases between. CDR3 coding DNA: TGCGCCAGCAGCTCCGGGTGGACCCGTAGCACAGATACGCAGTATTTT. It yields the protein CASSSGWTRSTDTQYF.

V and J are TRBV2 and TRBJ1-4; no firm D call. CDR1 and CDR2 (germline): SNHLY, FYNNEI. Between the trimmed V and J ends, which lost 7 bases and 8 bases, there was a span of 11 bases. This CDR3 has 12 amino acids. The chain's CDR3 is CASNRVREKLFF. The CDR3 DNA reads TGTGCCAGCAATCGGGTACGCGAAAAACTGTTTTTT.

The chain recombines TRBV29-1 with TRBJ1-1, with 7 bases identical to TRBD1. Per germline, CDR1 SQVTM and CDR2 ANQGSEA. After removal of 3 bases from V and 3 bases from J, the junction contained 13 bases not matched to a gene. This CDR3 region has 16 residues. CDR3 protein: CSVEVHGARGYTEAFF. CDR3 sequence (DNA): TGCAGCGTTGAGGTCCACGGGGCCAGGGGGTACACTGAAGCTTTCTTT.

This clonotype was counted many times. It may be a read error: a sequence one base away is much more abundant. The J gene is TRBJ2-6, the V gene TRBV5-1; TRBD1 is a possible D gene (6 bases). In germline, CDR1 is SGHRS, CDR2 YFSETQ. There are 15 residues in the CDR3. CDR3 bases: TGCGCCAGCAGCCTACAGGGTTTTGGGGCCAACGTCCGGACTTTC. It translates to CASSLQGFGANVRTF.

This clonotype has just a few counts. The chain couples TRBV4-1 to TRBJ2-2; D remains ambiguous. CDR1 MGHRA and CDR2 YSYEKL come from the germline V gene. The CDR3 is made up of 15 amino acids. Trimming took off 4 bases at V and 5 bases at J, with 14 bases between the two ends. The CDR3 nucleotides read TGCGCCAGCAGCCGGCCGGACCTGGGGACCGGGGAGCTGTTTTTT. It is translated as CASSRPDLGTGELFF.

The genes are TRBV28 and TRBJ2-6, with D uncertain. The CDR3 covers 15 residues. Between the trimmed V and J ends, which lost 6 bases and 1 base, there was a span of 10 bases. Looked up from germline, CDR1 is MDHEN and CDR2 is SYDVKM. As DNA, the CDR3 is TGTGCCAGCAGCAAGACACCTTCTGGGGCCAACGTCCTGACTTTC. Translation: CASSKTPSGANVLTF. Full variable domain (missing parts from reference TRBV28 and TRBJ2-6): DVKVTQSSRYLVKRTGEKVFLECVQDMDHENMFWYRQDPGLGLRLIYFSYDVKMKEKGDIPEGYSVSREKKERFSLILESASTNQTSMYLCASSKTPSGANVLTFGAGSRLTVL.

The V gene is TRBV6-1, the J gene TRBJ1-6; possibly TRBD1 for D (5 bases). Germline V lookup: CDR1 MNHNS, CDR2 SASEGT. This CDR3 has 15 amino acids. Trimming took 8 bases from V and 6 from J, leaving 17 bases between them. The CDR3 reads CASLSTSGRNSPLHF. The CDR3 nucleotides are TGTGCCAGCCTCTCCACCTCAGGGCGTAATTCACCCCTCCACTTT.

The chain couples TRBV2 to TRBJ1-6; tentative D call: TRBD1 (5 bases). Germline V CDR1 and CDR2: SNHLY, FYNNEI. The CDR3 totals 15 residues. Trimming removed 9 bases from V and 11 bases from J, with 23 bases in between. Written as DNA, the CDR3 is TGTGCCAGTGCCGAACAAAGGGGTATAACGCCACCCCTCCACTTT. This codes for CASAEQRGITPPLHF.

Here the CDR3 reads CASSQEQRETQYF. The CDR3 DNA follows: TGCGCCAGCAGCCAAGAGCAGAGGGAGACCCAGTACTTC. The chain combines TRBV4-1 with TRBJ2-5; D remains unclear. Germline CDR1 is MGHRA and CDR2 is YSYEKL. The CDR3 loop spans 13 amino acids. V was trimmed by 0 bases and J by 5 bases, leaving 7 bases between them.

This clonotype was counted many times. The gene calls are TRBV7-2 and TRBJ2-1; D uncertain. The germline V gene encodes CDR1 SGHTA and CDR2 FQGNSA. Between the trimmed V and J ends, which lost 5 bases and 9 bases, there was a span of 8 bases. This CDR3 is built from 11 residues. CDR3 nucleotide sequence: TGTGCCAGCAGCCCCTCTCGTGAGCAGTTCTTC. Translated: CASSPSREQFF. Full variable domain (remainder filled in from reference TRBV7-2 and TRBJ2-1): GAGVSQSPSNKVTEKGKDVELRCDPISGHTALYWYRQSLGQGLEFLIYFQGNSAPDKSGLPSDRFSAERTGGSVSTLTIQRTQQEDSAVYLCASSPSREQFFGPGTRLTVL.

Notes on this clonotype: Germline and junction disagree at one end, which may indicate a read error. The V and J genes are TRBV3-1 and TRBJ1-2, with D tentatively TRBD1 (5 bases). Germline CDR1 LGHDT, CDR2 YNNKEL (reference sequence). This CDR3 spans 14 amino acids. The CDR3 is CANSPPGGSYGYTF. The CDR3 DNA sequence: TGTGCCAACAGCCCACCTGGGGGATCCTATGGCTACACCTTC.

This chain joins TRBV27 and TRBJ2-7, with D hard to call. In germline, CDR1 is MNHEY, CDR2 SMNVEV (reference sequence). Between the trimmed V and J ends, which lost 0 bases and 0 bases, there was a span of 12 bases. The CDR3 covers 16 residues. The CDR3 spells CASSLSLSRASYEQYF. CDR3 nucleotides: TGTGCCAGCAGTTTATCCCTAAGTAGGGCCTCCTACGAGCAGTACTTC.

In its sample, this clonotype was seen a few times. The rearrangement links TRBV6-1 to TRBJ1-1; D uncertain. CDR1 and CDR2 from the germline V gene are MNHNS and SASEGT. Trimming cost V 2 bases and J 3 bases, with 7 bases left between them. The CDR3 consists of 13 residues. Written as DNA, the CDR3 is TGTGCCAGCAGTGAACCTCCGTACACTGAAGCTTTCTTT. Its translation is CASSEPPYTEAFF.

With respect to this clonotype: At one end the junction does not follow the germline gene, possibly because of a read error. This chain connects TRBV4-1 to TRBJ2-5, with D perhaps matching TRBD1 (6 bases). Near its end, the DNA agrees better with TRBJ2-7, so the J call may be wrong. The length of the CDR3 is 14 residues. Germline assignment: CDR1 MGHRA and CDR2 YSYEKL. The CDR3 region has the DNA TGCGCCAACAGCCAAGGGATTACAGGGTACGAGCAGTACTTC. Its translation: CANSQGITGYEQYF.

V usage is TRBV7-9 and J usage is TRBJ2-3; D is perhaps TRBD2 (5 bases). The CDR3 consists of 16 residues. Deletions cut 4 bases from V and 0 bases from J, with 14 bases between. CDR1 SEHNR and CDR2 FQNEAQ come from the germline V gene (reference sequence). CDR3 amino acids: CASSSRPGSSTDTQYF. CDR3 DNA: TGTGCCAGCAGCTCCCGACCTGGGAGTAGCACAGATACGCAGTATTTT.

The CDR3 sequence is CASSLWGEGLYNEQYF. The CDR3 coding sequence is TGTGCCAGCAGCTTATGGGGGGAGGGACTCTACAATGAGCAGTACTTC. The chain recombines TRBV11-2 with TRBJ2-1; 7 bases are a match to TRBD2. Gene TRBJ2-7 matches the end of the DNA better, so the J call may be wrong. The germline CDR1 and CDR2 sequences are SGHAT and FQNNGV. The CDR3 totals 16 residues.